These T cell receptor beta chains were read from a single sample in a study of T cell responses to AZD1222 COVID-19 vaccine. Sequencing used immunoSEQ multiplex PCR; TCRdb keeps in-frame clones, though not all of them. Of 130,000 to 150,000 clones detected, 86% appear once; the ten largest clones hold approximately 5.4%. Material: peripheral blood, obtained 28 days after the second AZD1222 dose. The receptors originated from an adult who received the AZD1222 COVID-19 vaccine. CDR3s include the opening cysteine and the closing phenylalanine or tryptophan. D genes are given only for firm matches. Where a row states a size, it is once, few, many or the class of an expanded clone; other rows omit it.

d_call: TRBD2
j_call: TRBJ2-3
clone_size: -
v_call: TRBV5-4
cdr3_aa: CASSLSGGLSTDTQYF
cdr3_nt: TGTGCCAGCAGCTTGTCGGGGGGACTTAGCACAGATACGCAGTATTTT

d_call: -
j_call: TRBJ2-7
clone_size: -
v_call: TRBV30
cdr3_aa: CASGNYEQYF
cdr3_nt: TGTGCCTCGGGGAACTACGAGCAGTACTTC

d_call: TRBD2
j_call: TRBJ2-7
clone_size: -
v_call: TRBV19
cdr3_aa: CASQGTSGIDEQYF
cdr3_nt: TGTGCCAGTCAGGGGACTAGCGGGATCGACGAGCAGTACTTC

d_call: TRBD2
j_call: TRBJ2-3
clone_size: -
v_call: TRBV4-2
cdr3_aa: CASSQQTSGTSQSGTSTDTQYF
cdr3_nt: TGTGCCAGCAGCCAACAGACCTCCGGGACTAGCCAGAGTGGTACTAGCACAGATACGCAGTATTTT

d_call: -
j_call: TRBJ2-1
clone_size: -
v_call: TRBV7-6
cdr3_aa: CASSHHKTTFDDEQFF
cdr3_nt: TGTGCCAGCAGCCACCACAAAACTACCTTTGACGATGAGCAGTTCTTC

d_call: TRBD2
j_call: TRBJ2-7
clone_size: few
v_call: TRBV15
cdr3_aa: CATSRGTSGTYEQYF
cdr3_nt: TGTGCCACCAGCAGAGGGACTAGCGGTACCTACGAGCAGTACTTC

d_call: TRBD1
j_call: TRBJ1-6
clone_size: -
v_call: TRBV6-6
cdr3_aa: CASSLREGQGWNSPLHF
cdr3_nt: TGTGCCAGCAGTCTAAGGGAGGGACAGGGGTGGAATTCACCCCTCCACTTT

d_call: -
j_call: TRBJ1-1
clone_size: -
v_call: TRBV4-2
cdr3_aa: CASSPENRVGGTEAFF
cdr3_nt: TGTGCCAGCAGCCCCGAAAACAGGGTTGGGGGCACTGAAGCTTTCTTT

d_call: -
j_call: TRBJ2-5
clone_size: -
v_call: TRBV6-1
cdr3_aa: CASSEQGRETQYF
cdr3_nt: TGTGCCAGCAGTGAACAGGGGAGGGAGACCCAGTACTTC

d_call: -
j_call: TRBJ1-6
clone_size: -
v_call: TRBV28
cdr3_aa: CASYVGNSPLHF
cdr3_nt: TGTGCCAGCTATGTTGGTAATTCACCCCTCCACTTT

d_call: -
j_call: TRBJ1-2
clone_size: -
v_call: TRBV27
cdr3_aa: CASSFPSGYGYTF
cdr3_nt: TGTGCCAGCAGTTTCCCCTCCGGCTATGGCTACACCTTC

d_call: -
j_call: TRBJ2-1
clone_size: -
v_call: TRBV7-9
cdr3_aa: CASSLGAGSYNEQFF
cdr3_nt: TGTGCCAGCAGCTTAGGAGCAGGATCCTACAATGAGCAGTTCTTC

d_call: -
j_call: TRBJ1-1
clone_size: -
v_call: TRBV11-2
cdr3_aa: CASSFYTEAFF
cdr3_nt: TGTGCCAGCAGCTTCTACACTGAAGCTTTCTTT

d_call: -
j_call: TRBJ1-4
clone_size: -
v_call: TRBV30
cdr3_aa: CACQTGPTNEKLFF
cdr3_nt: TGTGCCTGTCAGACAGGCCCAACTAATGAAAAACTGTTTTTT

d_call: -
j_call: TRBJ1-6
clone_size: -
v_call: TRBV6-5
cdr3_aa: CASTAGLGSPLHF
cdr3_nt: TGTGCCAGCACGGCAGGGCTTGGTTCACCCCTCCACTTT

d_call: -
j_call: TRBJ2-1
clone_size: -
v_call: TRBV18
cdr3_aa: CASSSPVVSAAEQFF
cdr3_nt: TGTGCCAGCTCATCCCCGGTGGTATCGGCGGCTGAGCAGTTCTTC

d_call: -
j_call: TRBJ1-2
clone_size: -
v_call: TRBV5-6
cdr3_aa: CASSSPGPTYGYTF
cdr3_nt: TGTGCCAGCAGCTCCCCGGGACCGACCTATGGCTACACCTTC

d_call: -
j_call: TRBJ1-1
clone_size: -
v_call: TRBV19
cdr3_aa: CASSIGHTEAFF
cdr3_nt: TGTGCCAGTAGTATAGGACACACTGAAGCTTTCTTT

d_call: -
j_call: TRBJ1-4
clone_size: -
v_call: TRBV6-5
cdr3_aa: CASSYRGGSLFF
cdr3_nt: TGTGCCAGCAGTTACCGGGGAGGGTCACTGTTTTTT

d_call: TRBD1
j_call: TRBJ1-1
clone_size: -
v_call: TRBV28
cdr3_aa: CASTRDRGGTEAFF
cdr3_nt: TGTGCCAGCACCCGGGACAGGGGGGGCACTGAAGCTTTCTTT

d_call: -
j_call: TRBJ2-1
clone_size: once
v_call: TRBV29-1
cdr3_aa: CSVGGNTYNEQFF
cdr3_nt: TGCAGCGTTGGAGGGAATACGTACAATGAGCAGTTCTTC

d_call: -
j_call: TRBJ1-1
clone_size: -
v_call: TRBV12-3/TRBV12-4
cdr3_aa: CASREYSAGEAFF
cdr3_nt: TGTGCCAGCAGAGAGTATTCAGCGGGTGAAGCTTTCTTT

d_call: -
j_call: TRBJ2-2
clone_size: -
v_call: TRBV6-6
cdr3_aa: CASSYEANTGELFF
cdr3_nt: TGTGCCAGCAGTTACGAAGCGAACACCGGGGAGCTGTTTTTT

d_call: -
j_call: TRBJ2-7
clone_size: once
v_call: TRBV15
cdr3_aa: CATSRDSAAADSYEQYF
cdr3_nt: TGTGCCACCAGCAGAGATTCGGCCGCAGCAGACTCCTACGAGCAGTACTTC

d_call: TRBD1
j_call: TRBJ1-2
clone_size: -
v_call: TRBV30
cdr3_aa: CARDGRGRGGYTF
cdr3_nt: TGTGCCAGAGACGGCAGGGGGAGAGGTGGCTACACCTTC

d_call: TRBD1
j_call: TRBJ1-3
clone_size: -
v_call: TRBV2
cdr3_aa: CASSAPGQGASGNTIYF
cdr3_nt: TGTGCCAGCAGTGCTCCGGGACAGGGGGCATCTGGAAACACCATATATTTT

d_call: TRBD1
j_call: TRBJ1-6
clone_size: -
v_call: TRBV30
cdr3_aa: CAWRGRGQTNSPLHF
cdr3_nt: TGTGCCTGGAGGGGCCGGGGACAGACCAATTCACCCCTCCACTTT

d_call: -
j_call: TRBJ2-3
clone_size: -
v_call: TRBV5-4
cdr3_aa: CASKRAPGEDTQYF
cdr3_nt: TGTGCCAGCAAGAGGGCCCCCGGAGAAGATACGCAGTATTTT

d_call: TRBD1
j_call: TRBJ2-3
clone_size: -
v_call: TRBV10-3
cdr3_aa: CAAAGTGTVDTQYF
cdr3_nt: TGTGCCGCGGCAGGGACAGGTACGGTGGATACGCAGTATTTT

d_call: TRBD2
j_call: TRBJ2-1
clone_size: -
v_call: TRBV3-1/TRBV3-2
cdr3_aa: CASSQDPGLAGNEQFF
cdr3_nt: TGTGCCAGCAGCCAAGATCCTGGACTAGCCGGCAATGAGCAGTTCTTC

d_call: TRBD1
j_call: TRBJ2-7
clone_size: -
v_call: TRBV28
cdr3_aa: CASSRTGVLNEQYF
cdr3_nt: TGTGCCAGCAGTAGGACAGGGGTTTTGAACGAGCAGTACTTC

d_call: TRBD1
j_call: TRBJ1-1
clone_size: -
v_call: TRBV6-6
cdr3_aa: CASSSSPRTGNTEAFF
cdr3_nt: TGTGCCAGCAGTTCATCCCCCCGGACAGGGAACACTGAAGCTTTCTTT

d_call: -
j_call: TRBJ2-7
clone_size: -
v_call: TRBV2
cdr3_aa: CASSAQGDRAGGEQYF
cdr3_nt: TGTGCCAGCAGTGCTCAGGGGGACCGGGCGGGGGGCGAGCAGTACTTC

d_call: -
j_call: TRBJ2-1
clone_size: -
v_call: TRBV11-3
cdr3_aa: CASSLGLAGYNEQFF
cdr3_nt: TGTGCCAGCAGCTTAGGTTTAGCTGGGTACAATGAGCAGTTCTTC

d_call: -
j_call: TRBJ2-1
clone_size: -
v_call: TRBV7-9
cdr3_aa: CASSMARLGNEQFF
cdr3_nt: TGTGCCAGCAGCATGGCACGCCTGGGTAATGAGCAGTTCTTC

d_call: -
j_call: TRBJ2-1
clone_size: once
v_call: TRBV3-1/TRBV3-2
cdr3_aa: CASTDVYNEQFF
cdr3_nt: TGTGCCAGCACCGACGTGTACAATGAGCAGTTCTTC

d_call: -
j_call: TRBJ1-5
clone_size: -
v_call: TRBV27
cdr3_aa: CASSLSGGGLNQPQHF
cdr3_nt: TGTGCCAGCAGTTTATCCGGCGGAGGTCTGAACCAGCCCCAGCATTTT

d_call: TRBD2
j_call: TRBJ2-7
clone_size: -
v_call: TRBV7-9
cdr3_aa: CASSTWTSGRYEQYF
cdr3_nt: TGTGCCAGCAGCACGTGGACTAGCGGGAGGTACGAGCAGTACTTC

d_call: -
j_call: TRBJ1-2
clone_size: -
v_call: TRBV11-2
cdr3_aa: CASSTGTPHGYTF
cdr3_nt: TGTGCCAGCAGCACGGGGACACCACATGGCTACACCTTC

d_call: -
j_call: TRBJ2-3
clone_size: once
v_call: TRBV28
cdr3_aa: CASEQQGLDTQYF
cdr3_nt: TGTGCCAGCGAGCAGCAGGGTCTGGATACGCAGTATTTT

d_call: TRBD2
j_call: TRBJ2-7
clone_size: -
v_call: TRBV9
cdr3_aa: CASSVASGGSYEQYF
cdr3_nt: TGTGCCAGCAGCGTAGCTAGCGGGGGCTCCTACGAGCAGTACTTC

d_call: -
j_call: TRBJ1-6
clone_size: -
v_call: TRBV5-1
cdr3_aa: CASSLDYLESSPLHF
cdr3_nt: TGCGCCAGCAGCTTGGACTATCTCGAGTCCTCACCCCTCCACTTT

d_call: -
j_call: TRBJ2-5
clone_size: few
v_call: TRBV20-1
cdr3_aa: CSASLPGAGETQYF
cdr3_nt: TGCAGTGCTAGTCTCCCCGGGGCGGGAGAGACCCAGTACTTC

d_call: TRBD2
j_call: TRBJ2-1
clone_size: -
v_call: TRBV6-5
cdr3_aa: CATCPTSFPNEQFF
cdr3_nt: TGTGCCACCTGTCCGACTAGCTTCCCCAATGAGCAGTTCTTC

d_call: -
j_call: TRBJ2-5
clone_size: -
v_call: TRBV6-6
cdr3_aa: CASSSTTVTETQYF
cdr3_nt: TGTGCCAGCAGTTCCACGACAGTGACAGAGACCCAGTACTTC

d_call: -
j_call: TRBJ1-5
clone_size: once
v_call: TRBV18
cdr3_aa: CASSPTAGSASNQPQHF
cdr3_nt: TGTGCCAGCTCACCAACGGCAGGGAGTGCTAGCAATCAGCCCCAGCATTTT

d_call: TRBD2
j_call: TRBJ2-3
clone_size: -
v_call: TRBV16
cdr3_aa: CASSLGLAGTDTQYF
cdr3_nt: TGTGCCAGCAGCCTGGGACTAGCCGGCACAGATACGCAGTATTTT

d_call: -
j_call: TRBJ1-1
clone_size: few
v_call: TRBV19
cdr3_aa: CASRRWGGVGTEAFF
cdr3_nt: TGTGCCAGTCGCAGGTGGGGTGGGGTAGGCACTGAAGCTTTCTTT

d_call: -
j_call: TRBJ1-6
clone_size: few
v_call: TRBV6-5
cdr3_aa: CASTVQGVSNSPLHF
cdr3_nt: TGTGCCAGCACTGTACAGGGTGTGTCCAATTCACCCCTCCACTTT

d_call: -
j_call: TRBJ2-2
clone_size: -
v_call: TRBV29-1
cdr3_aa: CSAGRNTGELFF
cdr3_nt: TGCAGTGCCGGACGGAACACCGGGGAGCTGTTTTTT

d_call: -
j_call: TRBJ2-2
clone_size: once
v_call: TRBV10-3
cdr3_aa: CASRQGRDTGELFF
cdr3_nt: TGTGCCAGCCGACAGGGGAGGGACACCGGGGAGCTGTTTTTT

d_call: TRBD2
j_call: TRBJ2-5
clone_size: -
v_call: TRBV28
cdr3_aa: CASSFPSSGVYQETQYF
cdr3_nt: TGTGCCAGCAGTTTCCCGTCTAGCGGGGTGTACCAAGAGACCCAGTACTTC

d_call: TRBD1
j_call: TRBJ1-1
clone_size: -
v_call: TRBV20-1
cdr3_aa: CSASEVVRTGKTEAFF
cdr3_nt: TGCAGTGCTAGTGAGGTGGTCAGGACAGGGAAAACTGAAGCTTTCTTT